The clone carrying this T cell receptor (beta chain) turned up a few times. Per germline, CDR1 MNHEY and CDR2 SVGAGI. The CDR3 has 14 amino acids. The V end was cut by 3 bases, the J end by 7 bases, with 10 bases between. This record comes from a study of patients and donors after allogeneic stem cell transplantation. TCRdb re-called the RT-PCR reads through MiXCR, storing one row per CDR3 protein. The data contain approximately 210,000 distinct CDR3 sequences, 41% of them singletons. The gene calls are TRBV6-5 and TRBJ1-6; no definite D call. The sequence came from a human donor who was either an allogeneic HSCT recipient or a stem cell or donor lymphocyte infusion donor (not recorded which). It is not recorded whose cells these are; they may come from a transplant donor. Material for sequencing was blood, either unsorted or a sorted T cell fraction (not recorded which). CDR3 loop: CASSYGQENSPLHF. CDR3 nucleotide sequence: TGTGCCAGCAGTTATGGGCAGGAAAATTCACCCCTCCACTTT.